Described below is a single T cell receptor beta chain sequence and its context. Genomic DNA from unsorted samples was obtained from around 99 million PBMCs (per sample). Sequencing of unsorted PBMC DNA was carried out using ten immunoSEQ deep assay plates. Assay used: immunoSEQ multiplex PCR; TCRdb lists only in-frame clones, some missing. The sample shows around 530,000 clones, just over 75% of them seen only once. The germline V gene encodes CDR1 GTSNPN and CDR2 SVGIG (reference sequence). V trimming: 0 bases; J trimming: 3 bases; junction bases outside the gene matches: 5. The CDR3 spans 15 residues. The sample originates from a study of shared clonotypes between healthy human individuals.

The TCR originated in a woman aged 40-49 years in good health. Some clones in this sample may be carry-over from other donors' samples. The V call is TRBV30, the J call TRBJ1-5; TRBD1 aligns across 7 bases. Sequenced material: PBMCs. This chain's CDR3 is CAWSVQGTANQPQHF. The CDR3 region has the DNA TGTGCCTGGAGTGTACAAGGGACAGCCAATCAGCCCCAGCATTTT.